The 26 T cell receptor beta chains presented below share a single source sample, sequenced in a study of blood T cell repertoires in COVID-19. Profiled with immunoSEQ multiplex PCR; TCRdb holds only in-frame clones, not every one. Of around 180,000 clones listed, 83% are singletons. The sample was peripheral blood. The receptors come from a human donor in a cohort sampled during active COVID-19.

The table lists this clone with a few counts. The CDR3 DNA reads TGTGCCAGCAGCTTCAGACAGGGAGAAGGAAACACCATATATTTT. Residues: CASSFRQGEGNTIYF. The chain recombines TRBV7-2 with TRBJ1-3, with TRBD1 matching 7 bases. There are 15 residues in the CDR3. CDR1 and CDR2 (germline): SGHTA, FQGNSA. J lost 4 bases, V lost 3 bases, and 6 bases had no gene match.

The gene calls are TRBV7-9 and TRBJ2-5; possible D gene TRBD2, 6 bases. The CDR3 extends over 15 amino acids. The germline CDR1 and CDR2 sequences are SEHNR and FQNEAQ (reference sequence). Trimming took off 4 bases at V and 1 base at J, with 13 bases between the two ends. The DNA for the CDR3 is TGTGCCAGCAGCTCCAAAAGACTAGTCCAAGAGACCCAGTACTTC. Protein sequence: CASSSKRLVQETQYF.

The count of this clone is one. CDR3 sequence reads: CASGRGGHQETQYF. CDR3 coding DNA: TGTGCCAGCGGTCGGGGGGGACACCAAGAGACCCAGTACTTC. The chain joins TRBV7-8 to TRBJ2-5; 8 bases line up with TRBD2. The V and J ends lost 8 bases and 0 bases, in that order; junction bases with no gene match: 5. There are 14 residues in the CDR3. Germline V gene lookup returns CDR1 SGHVS and CDR2 FQNEAQ.

The chain has TRBV7-2 and TRBJ1-2; 11 bases are a match to TRBD1. The CDR3 is 14 amino acids. Trimming removed 3 bases from V and 8 bases from J; junction bases left unmatched: 5. In germline, CDR1 is SGHTA, CDR2 FQGNSA. The CDR3 nucleotides are TGTGCCAGCAGCTTGGACAGGGGGCGAAGGGGCTACACCTTC. It encodes CASSLDRGRRGYTF. The full variable domain, its missing parts supplied by reference TRBV7-2 and TRBJ1-2, is GAGVSQSPSNKVTEKGKDVELRCDPISGHTALYWYRQSLGQGLEFLIYFQGNSAPDKSGLPSDRFSAERTGGSVSTLTIQRTQQEDSAVYLCASSLDRGRRGYTFGSGTRLTVV.

The rearrangement uses TRBV6-5 and TRBJ2-1; TRBD2 agrees at 9 bases. The CDR3 is 13 amino acids. Trimming took 2 bases from V and 13 from J; bases not matched to a gene: 6. Germline loops: CDR1 MNHEY, CDR2 SVGAGI. The CDR3 sequence: CASSYTGTSLQFF. CDR3 nucleotide sequence: TGTGCCAGCAGTTACACCGGGACTAGCCTCCAGTTCTTC.

The chain recombines TRBV27 with TRBJ2-5; D is perhaps TRBD1 (5 bases). This CDR3 spans 13 amino acids. Germline V gene lookup returns CDR1 MNHEY and CDR2 SMNVEV (reference sequence). V shed 5 bases and J shed 7 bases, with 14 bases lying between them. DNA for the CDR3: TGTGCCAGCAGTCAAGGGGATTCGGGGACCCAGTACTTC. Amino acids: CASSQGDSGTQYF.

The table lists this clone with a count of one. V gene TRBV9 combines with J gene TRBJ2-3; TRBD2 matches at 7 bases. This CDR3 contains 16 residues. With V trimmed by 4 bases and J by 5 bases, 13 bases remained unmatched. Per germline, CDR1 SGDLS and CDR2 YYNGEE. The CDR3 protein is CASSFSGRAYVDTQYF. CDR3 in DNA: TGTGCCAGCAGCTTTAGCGGGCGGGCCTATGTAGATACGCAGTATTTT.

This clone was observed a single time. CDR3 DNA sequence: TGTGCCAGCAGCCAATGGATCGGGACTAGCGGGAGGGCCAACACCGGGGAGCTGTTTTTT. Protein sequence: CASSQWIGTSGRANTGELFF. The chain recombines TRBV4-2 with TRBJ2-2, with 16 bases lining up with TRBD2. The V and J ends lost 2 bases and 2 bases, in that order; junction bases with no gene match: 8. The CDR3 consists of 20 residues. Germline CDR1 and CDR2: LGHNA and YNFKEQ.

The chain is built from TRBV19 and TRBJ2-5, with D possibly TRBD1 on 6 matching bases. Germline CDR1 LNHDA, CDR2 SQIVND (reference sequence). The CDR3 length is 13 residues. V was trimmed by 6 bases and J by 0 bases, leaving 8 bases between them. CDR3 DNA sequence: TGTGCCAGTAGAAACAGGGACCAAGAGACCCAGTACTTC. Translated, it gives CASRNRDQETQYF.

In its sample, this clone was seen a few times. The V and J genes are TRBV21-1 and TRBJ2-7; TRBD1, the table's D call, lacks a check against the DNA. TRBV21-1 is an annotated pseudogene. This CDR3 is 15 amino acids long. The DNA of the CDR3 is TGTGCCAGCAGCAAAGCGTTGACAGGTAACTACGAGCAGTACTTC. Amino acid sequence: CASSKALTGNYEQYF.

This chain links TRBV5-1 with TRBJ2-5; 10 bases align to TRBD1. Trimming at V came to 0 bases and at J to 5 bases, leaving 4 bases not matched to a gene. Germline loops: CDR1 SGHRS, CDR2 YFSETQ. The CDR3 runs to 15 residues. The chain's CDR3 is CASSLVGTGVETQYF. CDR3 nucleotides: TGCGCCAGCAGCTTGGTAGGGACAGGGGTCGAGACCCAGTACTTC.

V is TRBV19 and J is TRBJ2-7; D possibly corresponds to TRBD2 (6 bases). The V gene's germline CDR1 is LNHDA and CDR2 SQIVND (reference sequence). The CDR3 totals 14 residues. The germline V and J ends were trimmed by 7 bases and 5 bases, with 18 bases remaining between them. CDR3 in amino acids: CASNPRVGGHEQYF. As DNA, the CDR3 is TGTGCCAGTAACCCTAGGGTCGGGGGTCACGAGCAGTACTTC.

The chain links TRBV12-3 or TRBV12-4 to TRBJ2-7; D possibly corresponds to TRBD1 (5 bases). V lost 6 bases to trimming and J lost 2 bases, with 11 bases between them. This CDR3 is built from 13 residues. The CDR3 reads CASSKDTAYEQYF. As DNA, the CDR3 is TGTGCCAGCAGCAAGGACACGGCCTACGAGCAGTACTTC.

This chain links TRBV6-5 with TRBJ1-2; 7 nucleotides agree with TRBD1. Germline V gene lookup returns CDR1 MNHEY and CDR2 SVGAGI. The CDR3 contains 15 residues. V shed 7 bases, J shed 4 bases, and the junction held 12 bases outside the gene matches. CDR3 DNA: TGTGCCAGCATGATAGGGGGCGCGTCTTTCTATGGCTACACCTTC. Its protein is CASMIGGASFYGYTF.

The rearrangement uses TRBV12-3 or TRBV12-4 and TRBJ1-2; the D is unclear. V was cut by 5 bases and J by 8 bases, with 12 bases left in between. This CDR3 spans 12 amino acids. The CDR3 coding sequence is TGTGCCAGCAGTGATGGGAGGATGGGCTACACCTTC. It translates to CASSDGRMGYTF.

About this clone: Other nucleotide sequences from this sample produce the same CDR3. The chain links TRBV7-2 to TRBJ1-2; 8 positions match TRBD1. Trimming at V came to 1 base and at J to 2 bases, leaving 0 bases not matched to a gene. Germline V lookup: CDR1 SGHTA, CDR2 FQGNSA. The CDR3 runs 14 residues. The CDR3 loop is CASSLGQGNYGYTF. The CDR3, as DNA: TGTGCCAGCAGCTTAGGACAGGGGAACTATGGCTACACCTTC.

This clone was found many times. This rearrangement joins TRBV7-9 to TRBJ2-5, with 10 bases identical to TRBD2. This CDR3 is 15 amino acids long. J was trimmed by 5 bases and V by 1 base; bases with no gene match: 4. The germline CDR1 and CDR2 sequences are SEHNR and FQNEAQ (reference sequence). In DNA form, the CDR3 reads TGTGCCAGCAGCTTAGTACTAGCGGGGACCGAGACCCAGTACTTC. Its translation is CASSLVLAGTETQYF.

The chain carries TRBV5-1 and TRBJ2-7, with 11 bases aligning to TRBD2. Germline CDR1 is SGHRS and CDR2 is YFSETQ. This CDR3 is 16 amino acids long. After removal of 0 bases from V and 3 bases from J, the junction contained 5 bases not matched to a gene. The CDR3 nucleotides read TGCGCCAGCAGCTTGGGGCAACTAGCGGGAGTCTACGAGCAGTACTTC. This codes for CASSLGQLAGVYEQYF.

This clone was recorded only once. The V and J genes are TRBV7-2 and TRBJ1-2; a possible D gene is TRBD1 (5 bases). The CDR3 runs to 14 residues. Germline values: CDR1 SGHTA, CDR2 FQGNSA. V lost 4 bases to trimming and J lost 5 bases, with 14 bases between them. The CDR3 DNA follows: TGTGCCAGCAGCTACCGGGACTTTACTTATGGCTACACCTTC. Its translation is CASSYRDFTYGYTF. The variable domain in full, with the rest retrieved from reference TRBV7-2 and TRBJ1-2, is GAGVSQSPSNKVTEKGKDVELRCDPISGHTALYWYRQSLGQGLEFLIYFQGNSAPDKSGLPSDRFSAERTGGSVSTLTIQRTQQEDSAVYLCASSYRDFTYGYTFGSGTRLTVV.

The chain has TRBV23-1 and TRBJ1-1; 8 nucleotides match TRBD1. TRBV23-1 is placed among ORFs of uncertain function. The V segment lost 2 bases and the J segment 5 bases; nucleotides outside the gene matches: 7. CDR3 length: 15 amino acids. The CDR3 spells CASSQPGQGWTEAFF. CDR3 coding DNA: TGCGCCAGCAGTCAACCCGGACAGGGATGGACTGAAGCTTTCTTT.

The chain combines TRBV18 with TRBJ2-7; 9 nucleotides line up with TRBD1. The CDR3 is 15 amino acids. V shed 2 bases, J shed 2 bases, and the junction held 4 bases outside the gene matches. CDR1 KGHSH and CDR2 LQKENI come from the germline V gene. This CDR3 reads CASSPGTGRTYEQYF. The DNA for the CDR3 is TGTGCCAGCTCACCAGGGACAGGGCGTACCTACGAGCAGTACTTC.

The chain uses TRBV9 and TRBJ1-5, with a weak D call TRBD1 (5 bases). The CDR3 runs to 14 residues. V was shortened by 3 bases and J by 3 bases, with 10 bases between the two germline ends. Germline V lookup: CDR1 SGDLS, CDR2 YYNGEE. DNA for the CDR3: TGTGCCAGCAGCGCTGACAGTATCAATCAGCCCCAGCATTTT. Its translation is CASSADSINQPQHF.

The rearrangement uses TRBV9 and TRBJ2-7; a weak D match, TRBD2 (7 bases). CDR3 length equals 13 residues. Per the germline V gene, CDR1 is SGDLS and CDR2 is YYNGEE. V lost 3 bases and J 6 bases, leaving 13 bases between the germline ends. The CDR3 nucleotides are TGTGCCAGCAGCGAGGGGGGGAGAGGCGAGCAGTACTTC. This sequence encodes CASSEGGRGEQYF. Variable domain in full (rest from reference TRBV9 and TRBJ2-7): DSGVTQTPKHLITATGQRVTLRCSPRSGDLSVYWYQQSLDQGLQFLIQYYNGEERAKGNILERFSAQQFPDLHSELNLSSLELGDSALYFCASSEGGRGEQYFGPGTRLTVT.

This clone was seen only once. This chain connects TRBV6-5 to TRBJ1-5; D ambiguous. The CDR3 totals 13 residues. V was trimmed by 6 bases and J by 4 bases, leaving 10 bases between them. The germline V gene has CDR1 MNHEY and CDR2 SVGAGI. The CDR3 here is CASSPTLNQPQHF. The CDR3, as DNA: TGTGCCAGCAGCCCGACTCTTAATCAGCCCCAGCATTTT.

CDR3 loop: CATAATGGTEQYF. The CDR3 coding sequence is TGTGCCACCGCCGCTACCGGGGGTACCGAGCAGTACTTC. This chain uses TRBV6-5 with TRBJ2-7, with D maybe TRBD2 (6 bases). The CDR3 has 13 amino acids. V lost 10 bases and J lost 6, with 19 bases in between. Germline V gene data show CDR1 as MNHEY and CDR2 as SVGAGI.

The chain couples TRBV27 to TRBJ2-7; 8 nucleotides line up with TRBD1. From germline, CDR1 is MNHEY and CDR2 SMNVEV (reference sequence). V lost 5 bases and J lost 5; bases outside the gene matches: 8. There are 14 residues in the CDR3. For the CDR3, the DNA is TGTGCCAGCAGTCCTACGGGACAGGCTAACGAGCAGTACTTC. It codes for CASSPTGQANEQYF.